The present entry profiles one T cell receptor beta chain with its context. This clonotype was observed many times. Its target antigen remains unknown. No much larger clone is present one base from it, and per-base qualities are unavailable. This entry comes from a study of CD8 T cells in ankylosing spondylitis (dated by TCRdb to 2016 to 2017). Background on the whole study: T cell receptor beta repertoires were profiled in healthy donors and ankylosing spondylitis patients so that disease-linked TCR variants could be found. The full study cohort was made up of 25 ankylosing spondylitis patients and roughly 100 healthy donors. Peripheral blood samples were taken, and synovial fluid was additionally collected from ankylosing spondylitis patients.

The instrument given in TCRdb is Illumina HiSeq 2500. Quantitative 5'-RACE with molecular barcodes was used to prepare TCR beta libraries. The authors processed their data as follows. A new computational method, built on a probabilistic model of VDJ rearrangement, was used to identify disease-linked TCR variants. TCRdb handled the public reads itself, with Q25 trimming in fastp and clone calling in MiXCR, and kept productive beta chains. Rows are unified per CDR3 protein, each entry keeping the most common DNA and genes. For this entry, the V and J calls and clone size follow TCRdb and not the study's own pipeline. The sample table shows 40,000 or so distinct CDR3 sequences, and 11% are seen once. The ten biggest clones cover roughly 1.5% of the sample. What the work shows at the level of the full study, not this receptor alone: The disease-linked clones were reported to be significantly enriched in matched synovial fluid samples from ankylosing spondylitis patients. Some of the motif variants had been reported before in the synovial fluid and blood of reactive arthritis patients, a finding that suggests common disease-initiation mechanisms. In peripheral blood, the disease-linked clones were found at relatively low frequencies and had a CD8+ phenotype. A TCR beta motif made up of 7 to 9 highly homologous amino acid variants appeared to be characteristic of blood from ankylosing spondylitis patients.

Source material: blood, either unsorted or a sorted T cell fraction (not recorded which). The TCR originated in a male donor with ankylosing spondylitis or in good health (not recorded which).

The CDR3 protein sequence reads: CASSGDRAEYEQYF. The DNA sequence is TGTGCCAGCAGTGGGGACAGGGCTGAATACGAGCAGTACTTC. This receptor chain uses TRBV6-1 and TRBJ2-7, with 9 bases aligning to TRBD1. The CDR3 numbers 14 residues from cysteine through phenylalanine. Only the CDR3 region is kept as DNA, spanning 42 bases read in frame from base 1. From V the trimming removes 4 bases and from J it removes 4 bases, while the gene matches leave 5 bases of the junction unaccounted for. The germline V gene provides CDR1 MNHNS and CDR2 SASEGT.